This T cell receptor (beta chain) was sequenced for a study of CXCR3-negative and CXCR3-positive naive CD8 T cells. All TRB cDNA libraries came from 5' RACE performed with UMI labels. TCRdb reanalyzed the 5' RACE reads and collapses them to one entry per CDR3 protein, without DNA. The sample holds about 110,000 distinct CDR3 sequences. Regarding the study as a whole: High diversity, comparable across both naive subsets, contrasted with much lower diversity in memory CD8+ cells. Higher TRB CDR3 hydrophobicity marked CXCR3-positive naive cells relative to CXCR3-negative naive cells. The authors found comparable surface CD5 between naive subsets and inferred TCR strength from TRB CDR3 properties. Most assays used freshly isolated PBMCs, as cryopreservation partially reduced CXCR3.

Comments on this clonotype: Its antigen is as yet unknown.

The CDR3 is 16 residues long. Germline CDR1 reads DFQATT; CDR2 reads SNEGSKA (reference sequence). The sequenced material came from naive CXCR3+ CD8+ T cells from blood. Described subset: CD45RO-CCR7+CD27+CD95- naive CD8+ T cells expressing CXCR3 (TNR3+). This clonotype was obtained from a human donor in good health. Some clones in this sample may be carry-over from other donors' samples. This chain joins TRBV20-1 and TRBJ2-3; the TCRdb call, TRBD1, lacks DNA for checking. CDR3 amino acids: CSARDRYRDGTDTQYF.